The rows below give T cell receptor beta chains drawn from one sample of a study of identical twins. From the 5' RACE reads, TCRdb called clonotypes with MiXCR, one entry per CDR3 protein. The sample has some 710,000 distinct CDR3 sequences; roughly 6% are singletons. Sequenced: naive T cells sorted from blood. Receptor source: a man between 18 and 29 years old in good health. The CDR3 runs from the conserved cysteine through the conserved F or W. Fields, in order: J gene, clone size, V gene, D gene, CDR3 DNA, CDR3 protein. D genes are given only for firm matches. The size field is filled for only some rows; it gives once, few, many or a size class.

J: TRBJ2-1
size: many
V: TRBV12-3/TRBV12-4
D: TRBD1
DNA: TGTGCCAGCAGTTTGGGACAGAAACACAATGAGCAGTTCTTC
CDR3: CASSLGQKHNEQFF

J: TRBJ1-4
size: -
V: TRBV5-5
D: -
DNA: TGTGCCAGCAGCTTGGGGGCGCGAGATGGGAATGAAAAACTGTTTTTT
CDR3: CASSLGARDGNEKLFF

J: TRBJ2-3
size: many
V: TRBV20-1
D: TRBD2
DNA: TGCAGTGCGTTAAAGCGGGAGGGCCCCCTTGTCCCACATGATACGCAGTATTTT
CDR3: CSALKREGPLVPHDTQYF

J: TRBJ2-2
size: once
V: TRBV12-3/TRBV12-4
D: -
DNA: TGTGCCAGTAACAGACAGTCCCCTTGGGGGGAGCTGTTTTTT
CDR3: CASNRQSPWGELFF

J: TRBJ1-2
size: many
V: TRBV7-9
D: -
DNA: TGTGCCAGCAGGCTGTCTGAGGGCTACACCTTC
CDR3: CASRLSEGYTF

J: TRBJ2-7
size: many
V: TRBV29-1
D: -
DNA: TGCAGCGCTCGGACAGAAGTCTCCTACGAGCAGTACTTC
CDR3: CSARTEVSYEQYF

J: TRBJ1-5
size: many
V: TRBV15
D: -
DNA: TGTGCCACCAGCGGGAGACAGGGCAATCAGCCCCAGCATTTT
CDR3: CATSGRQGNQPQHF

J: TRBJ2-2
size: few
V: TRBV18
D: TRBD2
DNA: TGTGCCAGCTCACCACCGGGAGCGGGAGAGGGCACCGGGGAGCTGTTTTTT
CDR3: CASSPPGAGEGTGELFF

J: TRBJ2-1
size: -
V: TRBV11-2
D: TRBD2
DNA: TGTGCCAGCAGCTTGTTGTCGGGAGGCCCCAGCTCCTACAATGAGCAGTTCTTC
CDR3: CASSLLSGGPSSYNEQFF

J: TRBJ2-2
size: few
V: TRBV7-3
D: TRBD2
DNA: TGTGCCAGCAGCTTAATAACTAGCGGGAGAGTAGGGACCGGGGAGCTGTTTTTT
CDR3: CASSLITSGRVGTGELFF

J: TRBJ2-7
size: few
V: TRBV7-2
D: TRBD1
DNA: TGTGCCAGCAGCTTGACAGGGCCCAAGGCCTACGAGCAGTACTTC
CDR3: CASSLTGPKAYEQYF

J: TRBJ1-4
size: many
V: TRBV9
D: -
DNA: TGTGCCAGCAGCGTATGGGAGGGAAAACTGTTTTTT
CDR3: CASSVWEGKLFF

J: TRBJ2-3
size: many
V: TRBV27
D: -
DNA: TGTGCCAGCAGTTCTATTAATCCGGGACAATCAGATACGCAGTATTTT
CDR3: CASSSINPGQSDTQYF

J: TRBJ2-1
size: many
V: TRBV7-6
D: TRBD2
DNA: TGTGCCAGCAGCTGGAGGACTAGCGTCTACAATGAGCAGTTCTTC
CDR3: CASSWRTSVYNEQFF

J: TRBJ2-4
size: few
V: TRBV3-1
D: -
DNA: TGTGCCAGCAGCCAAGGTGACTTGACCAAAAACATTCAGTACTTC
CDR3: CASSQGDLTKNIQYF

J: TRBJ1-2
size: many
V: TRBV12-3/TRBV12-4
D: -
DNA: TGTGCCAGCAGTTCCTCAGGCGGCTATGGCTACACCTTC
CDR3: CASSSSGGYGYTF

J: TRBJ1-3
size: -
V: TRBV7-6
D: -
DNA: TGTGCCAGCAGCGGGATCGGGGGCTCGAGAAACACCATATATTTT
CDR3: CASSGIGGSRNTIYF

J: TRBJ1-2
size: many
V: TRBV29-1
D: -
DNA: TGCAGCGTTGAAGGTCGTGGCTATGGCTACACCTTC
CDR3: CSVEGRGYGYTF

J: TRBJ2-3
size: few
V: TRBV19
D: TRBD1
DNA: TGTGCCAGTAGTAAGGACAGGATTCGGGATACGCAGTATTTT
CDR3: CASSKDRIRDTQYF

J: TRBJ2-5
size: few
V: TRBV6-1
D: -
DNA: TGTGCCAGCAGCACCTTGACCCAAGAGACCCAGTACTTC
CDR3: CASSTLTQETQYF

J: TRBJ2-1
size: many
V: TRBV2
D: TRBD2
DNA: TGTGCCAGCATTCTGACTAGCGGGACCTACAATGAGCAGTTCTTC
CDR3: CASILTSGTYNEQFF

J: TRBJ2-1
size: many
V: TRBV20-1
D: -
DNA: TGCAGTGCTGTTAGCGGTAATGAGCAGTTCTTC
CDR3: CSAVSGNEQFF

J: TRBJ2-5
size: many
V: TRBV10-2
D: TRBD2
DNA: TGCGCCAGCAGTGAGATACCAGCGGGGGAGACCCAGTACTTC
CDR3: CASSEIPAGETQYF

J: TRBJ1-1
size: few
V: TRBV5-1
D: TRBD1
DNA: TGCGCCAGCAGCCCAATGGGACAGCACACTGAAGCTTTCTTT
CDR3: CASSPMGQHTEAFF

J: TRBJ2-3
size: many
V: TRBV12-3/TRBV12-4
D: -
DNA: TGTGCCAGCAGTTCGGGACCGGATCCGCAGTATTTT
CDR3: CASSSGPDPQYF

J: TRBJ2-1
size: many
V: TRBV27
D: TRBD2
DNA: TGTGCCAGCAGGGACCTAGCGGGAGGCCCCTACAATGAGCAGTTCTTC
CDR3: CASRDLAGGPYNEQFF

J: TRBJ2-5
size: many
V: TRBV20-1
D: -
DNA: TGCAGTGCTCCAAATGGGGGATTCGAGACCCAGTACTTC
CDR3: CSAPNGGFETQYF

J: TRBJ2-3
size: -
V: TRBV20-1
D: TRBD2
DNA: TGCAGTGCTGGACTAGTCGTCTCAGATACGCAGTATTTT
CDR3: CSAGLVVSDTQYF

J: TRBJ2-1
size: few
V: TRBV27
D: TRBD2
DNA: TGTGCCAGCAGTACCCGACTAGCGGGAGAGGATGAGCAGTTCTTC
CDR3: CASSTRLAGEDEQFF

J: TRBJ2-5
size: -
V: TRBV6-5
D: TRBD2
DNA: TGTGCCAGCAGTTACTCCGACCGGGGGGAAGAGACCCAGTACTTC
CDR3: CASSYSDRGEETQYF

J: TRBJ2-7
size: few
V: TRBV20-1
D: -
DNA: TGCAGTGCTAGAGATTCTCTAGCGATCTCCTACGAGCAGTACTTC
CDR3: CSARDSLAISYEQYF

J: TRBJ2-1
size: many
V: TRBV10-3
D: -
DNA: TGTGCCATCAGTGGTGGATCCCAGGTCTACAATGAGCAGTTCTTC
CDR3: CAISGGSQVYNEQFF

J: TRBJ1-2
size: -
V: TRBV7-8
D: TRBD1
DNA: TGTGCCAGCAGCCCGATGACCGGGACAGAAAACATTGGGGGCTACACCTTC
CDR3: CASSPMTGTENIGGYTF

J: TRBJ2-1
size: many
V: TRBV20-1
D: -
DNA: TGCAGTGCTAGGTCCCTAGTAGAGGTGGATGAGCAGTTCTTC
CDR3: CSARSLVEVDEQFF

J: TRBJ2-1
size: few
V: TRBV27
D: -
DNA: TGTGCCAGCAACTCCGGGACTTACAATGAGCAGTTCTTC
CDR3: CASNSGTYNEQFF

J: TRBJ2-1
size: many
V: TRBV20-1
D: TRBD2
DNA: TGCAGTGCTAGAGATGAGGCTAGCGGTTTGTATTTTGAGCAGTTCTTC
CDR3: CSARDEASGLYFEQFF